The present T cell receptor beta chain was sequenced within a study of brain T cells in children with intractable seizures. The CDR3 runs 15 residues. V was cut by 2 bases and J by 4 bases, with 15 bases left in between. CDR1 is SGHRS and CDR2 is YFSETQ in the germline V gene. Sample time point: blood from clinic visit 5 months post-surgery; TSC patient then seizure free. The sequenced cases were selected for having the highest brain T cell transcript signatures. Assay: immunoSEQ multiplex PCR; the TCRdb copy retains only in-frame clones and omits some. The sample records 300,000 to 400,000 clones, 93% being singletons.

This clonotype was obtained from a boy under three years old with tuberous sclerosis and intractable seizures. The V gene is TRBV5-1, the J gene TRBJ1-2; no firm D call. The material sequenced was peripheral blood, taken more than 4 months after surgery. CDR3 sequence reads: CASSLSESGSYGYTF. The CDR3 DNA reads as TGCGCCAGCAGCTTATCCGAATCAGGCAGCTATGGCTACACCTTC.